The next 13 T cell receptor beta chains were all read from a single sample in a study of shared T cell receptors in the human thymus. Measured with immunoSEQ multiplex PCR; TCRdb has only the in-frame clones, and not every one. The table has around 340,000 clones, more than 85% seen once; the top ten hold 0.015% to 0.02%. Material for sequencing was thymocytes. These TCRs come from a human donor.

J is TRBJ2-5 and V is TRBV14, with 12 bases identical to TRBD2. Germline CDR1 SGHDN, CDR2 FVKESK. The CDR3 spans 16 residues. With 4 bases clipped from V and 4 bases from J, the junction kept 7 bases outside the gene matches. The CDR3 DNA reads TGTGCCAGCAGCCGTACTAGCGGGAGGTACGGAGAGACCCAGTACTTC. This gives the protein CASSRTSGRYGETQYF.

This clone has only one observation. The V and J genes are TRBV6-5 and TRBJ1-2, with D unresolved. V was clipped by 6 bases and J by 5 bases, with 13 bases between them. The CDR3 length is 13 residues. The germline gives CDR1 MNHEY, CDR2 SVGAGI. The CDR3 loop reads CASRTGSRYGYTF. CDR3 DNA sequence: TGTGCCAGCAGGACGGGATCCCGGTATGGCTACACCTTC.

This clone was seen only a few times. This sequence joins TRBV11-2 and TRBJ1-2, with D maybe TRBD1 (5 bases). CDR1 is SGHAT and CDR2 is FQNNGV in the germline V gene. V lost 3 bases and J 4 bases, leaving 6 bases between the germline ends. The CDR3 sequence is 12 residues long. This CDR3 reads CASSFDSYGYTF. For the CDR3, the DNA is TGTGCCAGCAGCTTCGACAGCTATGGCTACACCTTC.

The V call is TRBV28, the J call TRBJ2-7; 8 bases match TRBD1. Germline V CDR1 and CDR2: MDHEN, SYDVKM. The CDR3 has 16 residues. V was pared by 5 bases and J by 3 bases, with 12 bases of the junction left unmatched. Here the CDR3 reads CASSQRGQVIDYEQYF. For the CDR3, the DNA is TGTGCCAGCAGTCAGAGGGGACAGGTGATTGACTACGAGCAGTACTTC.

V and J are TRBV30 and TRBJ2-7; D is undetermined. The V gene's germline CDR1 is GTSNPN and CDR2 SVGIG (reference sequence). Trimming left V 2 bases short and J 6 bases short, with 11 bases between. CDR3 size: 12 residues. The CDR3 is CAWSLAPGEQYF. The CDR3 nucleotides read TGTGCCTGGAGTCTGGCTCCCGGCGAGCAGTACTTC.

Only one count was recorded for this clone. V and J are TRBV7-2 and TRBJ1-5, with a tentative D call TRBD1 (5 bases). V was clipped by 5 bases and J by 1 base, with 9 bases between them. Per the germline V gene, CDR1 is SGHTA and CDR2 is FQGNSA. CDR3 length: 14 amino acids. The CDR3 here is CASSPDRSNQPQHF. Written as DNA, the CDR3 is TGTGCCAGCAGCCCAGACAGAAGCAATCAGCCCCAGCATTTT.

The DNA of the CDR3 is TGTGCCAGCAGTCAGGGGACTCAGCCCCAGCATTTT. Translated: CASSQGTQPQHF. The chain combines TRBV2 with TRBJ1-5; a weak D match, TRBD1 (6 bases). The CDR3 length is 12 residues. Germline CDR1 reads SNHLY; CDR2 reads FYNNEI. With 5 bases removed from V and 6 bases from J, the gap between germline ends came to 8 bases.

The chain couples TRBV30 to TRBJ2-5; 11 bases are a match to TRBD1. Germline V lookup: CDR1 GTSNPN, CDR2 SVGIG (reference sequence). The CDR3 is 15 residues long. The junction had 7 bases not matched to a gene; V was cut back by 3 bases and J by 4 bases. The CDR3 region is CAWRPGQGGGETQYF. The CDR3, as DNA: TGTGCCTGGAGACCGGGACAGGGGGGAGGAGAGACCCAGTACTTC.

The rearrangement links TRBV4-2 to TRBJ2-3; 12 bases match TRBD2. J gave up 5 bases and V 2 bases, and 8 bases lay outside the gene matches. Germline V gene lookup returns CDR1 LGHNA and CDR2 YNFKEQ. This CDR3 region has 17 residues. CDR3 coding DNA: TGTGCCAGCAGCCAACTGACTAGCGGGAGTTGGGGAGATACGCAGTATTTT. Protein: CASSQLTSGSWGDTQYF.

The gene calls are TRBV9 and TRBJ2-2, with 10 bases lining up with TRBD2. The CDR3 totals 20 residues. After removal of 3 bases from V and 1 base from J, the junction contained 15 bases not matched to a gene. Germline V gene lookup returns CDR1 SGDLS and CDR2 YYNGEE. The CDR3 loop reads CASSATRTSGLLLNTGELFF. The CDR3 bases are TGTGCCAGCAGCGCAACCCGGACTAGCGGATTACTATTGAACACCGGGGAGCTGTTTTTT.

The chain employs TRBV27 and TRBJ2-7; 11 bases are a match to TRBD2. Germline V lookup: CDR1 MNHEY, CDR2 SMNVEV (reference sequence). The CDR3 consists of 15 residues. V shed 2 bases, J shed 6 bases, and the junction held 6 bases outside the gene matches. CDR3 DNA: TGTGCCAGCAGTTTAATTTCCCTAGCGGGAGGCGAGCAGTACTTC. Its protein product is CASSLISLAGGEQYF.

The rearrangement links TRBV6-4 to TRBJ2-1, with 13 bases lining up with TRBD2. The CDR3 contains 18 residues. The ends lost 0 bases at V and 5 bases at J; junction bases unmatched: 7. Germline loops: CDR1 MRHNA, CDR2 SNTAGT. The CDR3 loop reads CASSDSGTSGTSDNEQFF. In DNA, the CDR3 is TGTGCCAGCAGTGACTCAGGGACTAGCGGGACTTCTGACAATGAGCAGTTCTTC.

The chain is built from TRBV29-1 and TRBJ2-3; D remains ambiguous. The CDR3 loop spans 12 amino acids. The germline gives CDR1 SQVTM, CDR2 ANQGSEA. Trimming left V 4 bases short and J 10 bases short, with 15 bases between. The CDR3 DNA is TGCAGCGTTGTAGAGGTCCCGGTCTCGCAGTATTTT. Translated: CSVVEVPVSQYF.